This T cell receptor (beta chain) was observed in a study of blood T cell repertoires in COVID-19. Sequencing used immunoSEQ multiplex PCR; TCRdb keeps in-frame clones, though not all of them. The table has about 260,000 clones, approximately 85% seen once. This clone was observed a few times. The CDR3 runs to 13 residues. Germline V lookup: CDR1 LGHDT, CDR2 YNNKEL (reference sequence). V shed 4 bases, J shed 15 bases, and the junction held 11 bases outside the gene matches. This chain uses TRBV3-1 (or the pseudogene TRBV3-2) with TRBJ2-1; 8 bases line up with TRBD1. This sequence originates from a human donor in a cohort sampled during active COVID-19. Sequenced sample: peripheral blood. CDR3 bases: TGTGCCAGCAGCCGAGGGACAGGAGGGCGGCGGTTCTTC. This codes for CASSRGTGGRRFF.